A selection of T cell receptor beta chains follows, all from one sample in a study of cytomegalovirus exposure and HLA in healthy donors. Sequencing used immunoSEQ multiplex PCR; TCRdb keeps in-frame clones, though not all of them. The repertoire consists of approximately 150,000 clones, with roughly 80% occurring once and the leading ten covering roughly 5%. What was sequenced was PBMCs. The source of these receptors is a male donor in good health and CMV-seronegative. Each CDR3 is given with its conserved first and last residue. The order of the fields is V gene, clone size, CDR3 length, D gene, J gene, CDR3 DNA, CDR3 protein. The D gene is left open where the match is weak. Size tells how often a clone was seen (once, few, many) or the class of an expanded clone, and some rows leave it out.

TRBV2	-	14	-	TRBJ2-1	TGTGCCAGCAGTGAAGTTTTTTTTGGCAGGGAGCAGTTCTTC	CASSEVFFGREQFF
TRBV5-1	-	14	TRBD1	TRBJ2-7	TGCGCCAGCAGCTCGACAGGGCAGGGCTACGAGCAGTACTTC	CASSSTGQGYEQYF
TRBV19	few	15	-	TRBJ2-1	TGTGCCAGTAGGGACCAACCCTCGGCGGGGAATGAGCAGTTCTTC	CASRDQPSAGNEQFF
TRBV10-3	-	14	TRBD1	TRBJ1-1	TGTGCCATCAGAAAGGACAGGGGGTTCGCTGAAGCTTTCTTT	CAIRKDRGFAEAFF
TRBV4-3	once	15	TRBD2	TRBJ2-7	TGCGCCAGCAGCAGCGGACTAGCGGGAGCCTACGAGCAGTACTTC	CASSSGLAGAYEQYF
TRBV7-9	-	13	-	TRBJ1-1	TGTGCCAGCAGCCTTCCCCCGAACACTGAAGCTTTCTTT	CASSLPPNTEAFF
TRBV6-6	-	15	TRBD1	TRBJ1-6	TGTGCCAGCAGGTGGGACAGGGGGCATAATTCACCCCTCCACTTT	CASRWDRGHNSPLHF
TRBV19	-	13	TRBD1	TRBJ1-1	TGTGCCAGTACCATCGGGACAGGGATTGGGGCTTTCTTT	CASTIGTGIGAFF
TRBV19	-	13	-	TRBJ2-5	TGTGCCAGTACAGGACAAATGGCAGGGACCCAGTACTTC	CASTGQMAGTQYF
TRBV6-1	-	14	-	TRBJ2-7	TGTGCCAGCAAACAAAGCCGGAGCTCCTACGAGCAGTACTTC	CASKQSRSSYEQYF
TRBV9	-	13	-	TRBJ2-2	TGTGCCAGCAGCGCAACTAGCCCCGGGGAGCTGTTTTTT	CASSATSPGELFF
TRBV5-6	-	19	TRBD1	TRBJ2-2	TGTGCCAGCAGCTTGGCCTTTGTGGGACAGGGTTCGAACACCGGGGAGCTGTTTTTT	CASSLAFVGQGSNTGELFF
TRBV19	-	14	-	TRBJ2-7	TGTGCCAGTAGTACTGGACAGAGCTCCTACGAGCAGTACTTC	CASSTGQSSYEQYF
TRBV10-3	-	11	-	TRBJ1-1	TGTGCCATCGGCAGGAACACTGAAGCTTTCTTT	CAIGRNTEAFF
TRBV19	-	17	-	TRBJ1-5	TGTGCCAGTAGTATGAGGCGGGGGAGCGGAGGCAGTCAGCCCCAGCATTTT	CASSMRRGSGGSQPQHF
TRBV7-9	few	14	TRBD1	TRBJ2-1	TGTGCCAGCAGCTACGACAGGGGGTCGAATGAGCAGTTCTTC	CASSYDRGSNEQFF
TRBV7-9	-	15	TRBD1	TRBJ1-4	TGTGCCAGCAGCGGATTGGGACAGGGCGGTGAAAAACTGTTTTTT	CASSGLGQGGEKLFF
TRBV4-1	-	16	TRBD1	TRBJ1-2	TGCGCCAGCAGCCAAGACGCGACAGGGGCTAACTATGGCTACACCTTC	CASSQDATGANYGYTF
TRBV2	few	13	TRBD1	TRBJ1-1	TGTGCCAGCAAGATCGGACAGGCCTCCGAAGCTTTCTTT	CASKIGQASEAFF
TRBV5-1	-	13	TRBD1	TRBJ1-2	TGCGCCAGCAGCGATTCAGGGGGGCTTGGCTACACCTTC	CASSDSGGLGYTF
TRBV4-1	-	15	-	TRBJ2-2	TGCGCCAGCACCCAGCAGGGGTCACACACCGGGGAGCTGTTTTTT	CASTQQGSHTGELFF
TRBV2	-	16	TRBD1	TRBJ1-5	TGTGCCAGCACTCCGACAGGGGGCACGGGCAATCAGCCCCAGCATTTT	CASTPTGGTGNQPQHF
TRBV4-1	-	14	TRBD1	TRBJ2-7	TGCGCCAGCAGCCAAGACCAACAGGGGGACGAGCAGTACTTC	CASSQDQQGDEQYF
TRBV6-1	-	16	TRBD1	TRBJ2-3	TGTGCCAGCAGTGATACAGGGGCTTTCCGCACAGATACGCAGTATTTT	CASSDTGAFRTDTQYF
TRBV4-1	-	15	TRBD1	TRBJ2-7	TGCGCCAGCAGCCAAGATTGGGGACAGGCCGACGAGCAGTACTTC	CASSQDWGQADEQYF